This entry is about one TCR beta chain. The data originate from a study of blood T cell repertoires in COVID-19. Study-level information: Samples taken during acute and convalescent COVID-19 were collected in the United States, Italy and Spain. Sources were T cells, B-cell-depleted T cells, or PBMCs; the material itself was cDNA or gDNA.

Clones were read by immunoSEQ multiplex PCR, and TCRdb kept only the in-frame ones, dropping some. The repertoire includes about 39,000 clones, 84% of them detected once, and roughly 15% sits in the top ten. V lost 3 bases, J lost 3 bases, and 3 bases stayed unmatched. CDR1 and CDR2 from the germline V gene are SGHTA and FQGNSA. The CDR3 runs to 15 residues. This TCR was recovered from a man over 45 with active or convalescent COVID-19. The sample consisted of peripheral blood. J is TRBJ1-5 and V is TRBV7-2, with 9 positions matching TRBD1. In nucleotides, the CDR3 is TGTGCCAGCAGCTTGGGACAGGGCGTCAATCAGCCCCAGCATTTT. Protein sequence: CASSLGQGVNQPQHF.